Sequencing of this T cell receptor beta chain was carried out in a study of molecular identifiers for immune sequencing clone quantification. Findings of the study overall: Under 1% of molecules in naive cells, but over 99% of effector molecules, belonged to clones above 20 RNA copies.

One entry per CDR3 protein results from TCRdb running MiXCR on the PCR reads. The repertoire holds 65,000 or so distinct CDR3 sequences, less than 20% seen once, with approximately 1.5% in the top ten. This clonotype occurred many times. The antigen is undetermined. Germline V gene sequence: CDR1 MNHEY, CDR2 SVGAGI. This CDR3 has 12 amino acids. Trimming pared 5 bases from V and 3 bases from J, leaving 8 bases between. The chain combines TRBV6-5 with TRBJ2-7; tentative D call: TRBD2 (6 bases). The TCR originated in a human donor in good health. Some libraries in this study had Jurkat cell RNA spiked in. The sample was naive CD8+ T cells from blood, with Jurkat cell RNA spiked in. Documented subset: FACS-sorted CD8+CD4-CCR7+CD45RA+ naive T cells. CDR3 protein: CASSRGGYEQYF. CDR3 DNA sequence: TGTGCCAGCAGTAGGGGAGGCTACGAGCAGTACTTC.